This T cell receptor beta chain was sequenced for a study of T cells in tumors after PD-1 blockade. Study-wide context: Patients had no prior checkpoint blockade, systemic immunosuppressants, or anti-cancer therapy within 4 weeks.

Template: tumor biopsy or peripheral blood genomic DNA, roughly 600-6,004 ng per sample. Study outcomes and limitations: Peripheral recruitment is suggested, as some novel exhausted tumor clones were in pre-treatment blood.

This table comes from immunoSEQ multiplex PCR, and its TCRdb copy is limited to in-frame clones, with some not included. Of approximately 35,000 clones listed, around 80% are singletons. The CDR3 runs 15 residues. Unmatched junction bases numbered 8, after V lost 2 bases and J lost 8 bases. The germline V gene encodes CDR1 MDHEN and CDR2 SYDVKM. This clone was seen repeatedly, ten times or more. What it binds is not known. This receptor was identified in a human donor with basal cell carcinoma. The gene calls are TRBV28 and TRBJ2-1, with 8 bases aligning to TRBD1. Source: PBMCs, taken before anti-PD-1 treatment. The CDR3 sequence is CASSLEDRVFDEQFF. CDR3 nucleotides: TGTGCCAGCAGTTTAGAGGACAGGGTATTCGATGAGCAGTTCTTC.